This T cell receptor (beta chain) was sequenced in a study of blood T cell repertoires in COVID-19. Study in general: Sources were T cells, B-cell-depleted T cells, or PBMCs; the material itself was cDNA or gDNA.

As handled by the study authors: Estimates of nucleated cell counts were drawn from the amplification of reference gene primers. Here immunoSEQ multiplex PCR was the method, and the copy in TCRdb shows in-frame clones only, minus some. V, J and clone size are those of that table, while D and trimming were read from the DNA. The sample includes 45,000 to 50,000 clones, 75% to 85% seen only once; the top ten take 7% to 10%. CDR3 length equals 14 residues. Germline lookup yields CDR1 LGHDT and CDR2 YNNKEL (reference sequence). After removal of 4 bases from V and 8 bases from J, the junction contained 6 bases not matched to a gene.

The chain has TRBV3-1 (or the pseudogene TRBV3-2) and TRBJ1-2; 11 nucleotides align to TRBD1. The TCR sequence derives from a man aged 80 or over in a cohort sampled during active COVID-19. Sequenced input: peripheral blood. The CDR3 here is CASSLGQGANGYTF. CDR3 sequence (DNA): TGTGCCAGCAGCCTAGGACAGGGGGCGAACGGCTACACCTTC.